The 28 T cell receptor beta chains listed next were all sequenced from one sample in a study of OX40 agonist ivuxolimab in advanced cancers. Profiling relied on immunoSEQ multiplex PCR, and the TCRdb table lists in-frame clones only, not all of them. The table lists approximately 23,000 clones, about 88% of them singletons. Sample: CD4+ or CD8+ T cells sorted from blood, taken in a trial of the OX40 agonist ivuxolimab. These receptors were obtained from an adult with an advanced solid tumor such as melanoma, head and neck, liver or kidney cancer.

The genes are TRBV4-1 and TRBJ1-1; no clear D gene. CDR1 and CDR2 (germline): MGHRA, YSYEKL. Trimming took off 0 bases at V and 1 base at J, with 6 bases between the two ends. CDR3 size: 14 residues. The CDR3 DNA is TGCGCCAGCAGCCAAGACAGGAGGAACACTGAAGCTTTCTTT. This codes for CASSQDRRNTEAFF.

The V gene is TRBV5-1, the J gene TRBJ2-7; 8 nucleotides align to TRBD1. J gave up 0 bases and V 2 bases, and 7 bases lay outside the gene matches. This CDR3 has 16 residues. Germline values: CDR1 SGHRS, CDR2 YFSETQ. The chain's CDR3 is CASSFTGGYTSYEQYF. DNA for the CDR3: TGCGCCAGCAGCTTCACAGGGGGATACACCTCCTACGAGCAGTACTTC.

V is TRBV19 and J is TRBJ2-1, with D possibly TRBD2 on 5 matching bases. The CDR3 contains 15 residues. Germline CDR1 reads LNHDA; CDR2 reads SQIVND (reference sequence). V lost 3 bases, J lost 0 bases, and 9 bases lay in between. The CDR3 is CASSISDYSYNEQFF. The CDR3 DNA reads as TGTGCCAGTAGTATCTCTGACTACTCCTACAATGAGCAGTTCTTC.

The CDR3 DNA is TGTGCCAGCAGCCTTAGCGGGACCCAAGAGACCCAGTACTTC. Translation gives CASSLSGTQETQYF. V and J are TRBV5-4 and TRBJ2-5, with 8 bases that match TRBD2. V shed 4 bases, J shed 1 base, and the junction held 3 bases outside the gene matches. Germline V lookup: CDR1 SGHNT, CDR2 YYREEE (reference sequence). The CDR3 has 14 amino acids.

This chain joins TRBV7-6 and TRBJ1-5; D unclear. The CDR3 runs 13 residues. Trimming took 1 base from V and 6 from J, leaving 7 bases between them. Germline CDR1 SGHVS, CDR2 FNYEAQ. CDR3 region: CASSLDGSQPQHF. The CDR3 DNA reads TGTGCCAGCAGCTTAGATGGAAGTCAGCCCCAGCATTTT.

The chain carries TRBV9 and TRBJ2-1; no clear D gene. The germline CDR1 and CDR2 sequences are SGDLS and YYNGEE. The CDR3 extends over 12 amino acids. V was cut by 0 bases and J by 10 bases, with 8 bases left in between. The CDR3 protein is CASSVVPWEQFF. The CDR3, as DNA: TGTGCCAGCAGCGTAGTCCCTTGGGAGCAGTTCTTC.

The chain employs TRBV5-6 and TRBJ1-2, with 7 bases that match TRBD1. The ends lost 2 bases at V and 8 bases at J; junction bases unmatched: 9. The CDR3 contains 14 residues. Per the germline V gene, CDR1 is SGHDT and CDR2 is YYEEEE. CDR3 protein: CASSFATGYEGYTF. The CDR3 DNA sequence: TGTGCCAGCAGCTTCGCGACAGGGTACGAAGGCTACACCTTC.

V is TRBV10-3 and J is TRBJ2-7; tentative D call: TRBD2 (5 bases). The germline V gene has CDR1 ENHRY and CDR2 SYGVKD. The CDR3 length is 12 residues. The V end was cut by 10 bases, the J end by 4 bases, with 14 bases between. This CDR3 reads CATSGAIYEQYF. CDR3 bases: TGTGCCACAAGCGGAGCAATTTACGAGCAGTACTTC.

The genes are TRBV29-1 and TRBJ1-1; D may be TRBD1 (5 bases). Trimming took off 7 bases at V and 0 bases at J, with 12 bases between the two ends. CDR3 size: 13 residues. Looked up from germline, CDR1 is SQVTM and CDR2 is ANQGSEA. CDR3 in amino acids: CSEQVNMNTEAFF. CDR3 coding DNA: TGCAGCGAACAGGTTAACATGAACACTGAAGCTTTCTTT.

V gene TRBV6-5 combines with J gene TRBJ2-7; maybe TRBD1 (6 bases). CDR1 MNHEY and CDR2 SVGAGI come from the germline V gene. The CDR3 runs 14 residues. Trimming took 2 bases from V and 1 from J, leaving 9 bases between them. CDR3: CASSYGQGSYEQYF. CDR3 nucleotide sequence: TGTGCCAGCAGTTACGGTCAGGGGTCCTACGAGCAGTACTTC.

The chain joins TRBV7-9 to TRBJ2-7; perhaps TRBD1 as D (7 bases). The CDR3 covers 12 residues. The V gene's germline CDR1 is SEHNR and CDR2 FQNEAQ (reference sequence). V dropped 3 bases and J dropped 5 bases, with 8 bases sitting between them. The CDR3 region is CASSFRGDEQYF. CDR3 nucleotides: TGTGCCAGCAGCTTCAGGGGGGACGAGCAGTACTTC.

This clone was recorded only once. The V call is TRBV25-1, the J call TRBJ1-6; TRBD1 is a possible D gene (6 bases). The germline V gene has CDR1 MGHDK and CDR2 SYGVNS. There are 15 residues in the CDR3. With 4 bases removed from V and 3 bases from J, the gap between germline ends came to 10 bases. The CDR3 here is CASSGGPHYNSPLHF. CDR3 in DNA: TGTGCCAGCAGTGGGGGGCCCCACTATAATTCACCCCTCCACTTT.

The CDR3 coding sequence is TGTGCCAGTAGTATACTTCCAGGGTCCAACTATGGCTACACCTTC. Translation: CASSILPGSNYGYTF. The rearrangement uses TRBV19 and TRBJ1-2; D is possibly TRBD1 (5 bases). V dropped 2 bases and J dropped 2 bases, with 12 bases sitting between them. This CDR3 region has 15 residues. Per the germline V gene, CDR1 is LNHDA and CDR2 is SQIVND (reference sequence).

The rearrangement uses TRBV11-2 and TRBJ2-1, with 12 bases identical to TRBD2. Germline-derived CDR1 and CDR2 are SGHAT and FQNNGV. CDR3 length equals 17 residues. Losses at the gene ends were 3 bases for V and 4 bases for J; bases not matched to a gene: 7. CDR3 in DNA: TGTGCCAGCAGCTTCTCTAGGACTAGCGGGAAATACAATGAGCAGTTCTTC. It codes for CASSFSRTSGKYNEQFF.

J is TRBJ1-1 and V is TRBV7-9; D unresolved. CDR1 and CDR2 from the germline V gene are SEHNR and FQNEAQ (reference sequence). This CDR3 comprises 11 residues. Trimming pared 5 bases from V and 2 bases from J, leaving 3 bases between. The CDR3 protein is CASSKNTEAFF. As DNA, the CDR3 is TGTGCCAGCAGCAAAAACACTGAAGCTTTCTTT.

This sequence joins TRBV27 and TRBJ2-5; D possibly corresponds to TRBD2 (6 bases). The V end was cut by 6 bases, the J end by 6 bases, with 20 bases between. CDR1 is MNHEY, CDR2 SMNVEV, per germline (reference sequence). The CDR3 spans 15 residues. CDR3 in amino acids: CASSPVLGEVKTQYF. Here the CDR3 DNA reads TGTGCCAGCAGCCCCGTTTTGGGGGAGGTGAAGACCCAGTACTTC.

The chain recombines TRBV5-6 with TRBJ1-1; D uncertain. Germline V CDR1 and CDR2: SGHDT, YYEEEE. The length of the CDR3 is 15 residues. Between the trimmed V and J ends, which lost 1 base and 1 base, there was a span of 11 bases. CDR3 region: CASSLSLGQNTEAFF. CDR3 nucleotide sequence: TGTGCCAGCAGCTTGTCGTTAGGGCAGAACACTGAAGCTTTCTTT.

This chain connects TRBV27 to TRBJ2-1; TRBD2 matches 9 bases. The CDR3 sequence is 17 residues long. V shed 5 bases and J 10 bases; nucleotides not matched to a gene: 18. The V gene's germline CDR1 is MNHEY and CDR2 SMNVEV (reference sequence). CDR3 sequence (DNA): TGTGCCAGCAGTCCGCAGGGGCGAACTAGCGGGTATAACGAGCAGTTCTTC. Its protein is CASSPQGRTSGYNEQFF.

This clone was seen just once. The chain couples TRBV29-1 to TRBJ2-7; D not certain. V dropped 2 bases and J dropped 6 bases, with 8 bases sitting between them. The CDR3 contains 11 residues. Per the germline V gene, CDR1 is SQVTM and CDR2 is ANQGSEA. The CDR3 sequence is CSVEYGVEQYF. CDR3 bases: TGCAGCGTTGAATACGGCGTCGAGCAGTACTTC.

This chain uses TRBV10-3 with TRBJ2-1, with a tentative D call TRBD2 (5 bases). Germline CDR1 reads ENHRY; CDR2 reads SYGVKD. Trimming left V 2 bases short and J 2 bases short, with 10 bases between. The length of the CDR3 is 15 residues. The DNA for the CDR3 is TGTGCCATCAGTGAGGAGGGCACCGCCTACAATGAGCAGTTCTTC. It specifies CAISEEGTAYNEQFF.

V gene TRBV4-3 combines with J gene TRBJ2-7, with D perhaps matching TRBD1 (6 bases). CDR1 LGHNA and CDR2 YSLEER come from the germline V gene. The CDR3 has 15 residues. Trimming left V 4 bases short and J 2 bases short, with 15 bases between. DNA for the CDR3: TGCGCCAGCAGCCCAGTAATCGGACAGACCTACGAGCAGTACTTC. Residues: CASSPVIGQTYEQYF.

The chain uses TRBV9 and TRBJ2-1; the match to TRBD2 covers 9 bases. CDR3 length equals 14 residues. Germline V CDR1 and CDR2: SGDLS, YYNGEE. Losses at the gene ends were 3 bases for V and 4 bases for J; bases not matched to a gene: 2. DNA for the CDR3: TGTGCCAGCAGCGCTAGCGGGGCTTACAATGAGCAGTTCTTC. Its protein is CASSASGAYNEQFF.

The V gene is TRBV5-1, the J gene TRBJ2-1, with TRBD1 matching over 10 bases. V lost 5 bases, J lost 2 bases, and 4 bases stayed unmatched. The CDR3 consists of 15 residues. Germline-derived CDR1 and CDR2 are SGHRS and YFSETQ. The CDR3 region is CASRHGQGAYNEQFF. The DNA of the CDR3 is TGCGCCAGCAGGCACGGACAGGGGGCCTACAATGAGCAGTTCTTC.

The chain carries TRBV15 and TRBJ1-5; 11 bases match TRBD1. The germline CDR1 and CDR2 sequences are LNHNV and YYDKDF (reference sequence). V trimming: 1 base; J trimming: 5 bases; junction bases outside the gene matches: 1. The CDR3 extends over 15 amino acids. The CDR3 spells CATSRAGQGDQPQHF. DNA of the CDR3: TGTGCCACCAGCAGAGCGGGACAGGGGGATCAGCCCCAGCATTTT.

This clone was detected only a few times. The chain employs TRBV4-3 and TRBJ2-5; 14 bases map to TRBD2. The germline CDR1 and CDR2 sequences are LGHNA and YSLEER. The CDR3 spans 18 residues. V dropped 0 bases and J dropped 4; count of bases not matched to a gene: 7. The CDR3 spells CASSQDEWGTSGRETQYF. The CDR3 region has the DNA TGCGCCAGCAGCCAAGATGAGTGGGGGACTAGCGGGAGAGAGACCCAGTACTTC.

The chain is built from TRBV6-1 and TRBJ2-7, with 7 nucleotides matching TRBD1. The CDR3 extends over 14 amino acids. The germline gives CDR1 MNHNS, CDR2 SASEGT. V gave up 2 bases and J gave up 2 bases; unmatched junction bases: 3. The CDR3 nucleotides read TGTGCCAGCAGTGAACCGGGACAGACCTACGAGCAGTACTTC. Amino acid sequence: CASSEPGQTYEQYF.

The CDR3 spells CASSAQGGLDTGELFF. The CDR3 coding sequence is TGTGCCAGCAGCGCGCAGGGTGGGCTTGATACCGGGGAGCTGTTTTTT. This rearrangement joins TRBV7-9 to TRBJ2-2, with a tentative D call TRBD1 (5 bases). Trimming took 5 bases from V and 5 from J, leaving 18 bases between them. CDR1 and CDR2 (germline): SEHNR, FQNEAQ (reference sequence). This CDR3 contains 16 residues.

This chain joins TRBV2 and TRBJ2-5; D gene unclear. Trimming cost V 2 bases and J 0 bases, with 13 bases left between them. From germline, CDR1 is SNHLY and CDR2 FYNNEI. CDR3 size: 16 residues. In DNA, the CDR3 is TGTGCCAGCAGTGAAATGGGTTCTGCTTACCAAGAGACCCAGTACTTC. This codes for CASSEMGSAYQETQYF.